These 22 T cell receptor beta chains were all obtained from the same sample, sequenced in a study of T cell changes during pregnancy in multiple sclerosis. Data came from immunoSEQ multiplex PCR; TCRdb stores just in-frame clones and leaves some out. The sample lists tens of thousands of clones, more than 90% occurring once. The sequences come from CD8+ T cells from peripheral blood mononuclear cells, collected in the third trimester of pregnancy. The source of these receptors is a female donor with multiple sclerosis, enrolled in a pregnancy study.

The chain uses TRBV4-2 and TRBJ2-3, with 10 bases identical to TRBD2. Germline-derived CDR1 and CDR2 are LGHNA and YNFKEQ. With 3 bases clipped from V and 0 bases from J, the junction kept 6 bases outside the gene matches. The CDR3 spans 17 residues. The CDR3 DNA follows: TGTGCCAGCAGCCAGATCGGGACTAGCGATAGCACAGATACGCAGTATTTT. The encoded protein is CASSQIGTSDSTDTQYF.

The chain combines TRBV19 with TRBJ1-1; D perhaps matches TRBD1 (5 bases). Germline V gene data show CDR1 as LNHDA and CDR2 as SQIVND (reference sequence). V was clipped by 3 bases and J by 0 bases, with 11 bases between them. The CDR3 length is 15 residues. CDR3 region: CASSILEQVNTEAFF. CDR3 nucleotide sequence: TGTGCCAGTAGTATTTTGGAACAGGTGAACACTGAAGCTTTCTTT.

For this clone: The same CDR3 can be traced to other DNA sequences in this sample. V gene TRBV29-1 combines with J gene TRBJ2-7; a possible D gene is TRBD1 (6 bases). Trimming removed 4 bases at V and 3 bases at J, with 13 bases between. The CDR3 consists of 13 residues. Germline V gene data show CDR1 as SQVTM and CDR2 as ANQGSEA. The CDR3 spells CSVGSGEHYEQYF. In nucleotides, the CDR3 is TGCAGCGTTGGTTCAGGGGAACACTACGAGCAGTACTTC.

The chain has TRBV11-2 and TRBJ2-7; 11 bases line up with TRBD2. V was pared by 5 bases and J by 3 bases, with 3 bases of the junction left unmatched. Germline loops: CDR1 SGHAT, CDR2 FQNNGV. The length of the CDR3 is 14 residues. The CDR3: CASSITSGGYEQYF. Here the CDR3 DNA reads TGTGCCAGCAGCATCACTAGCGGGGGCTACGAGCAGTACTTC.

The chain joins TRBV6-6 to TRBJ1-1; 7 bases match TRBD1. CDR1 is MNHNY, CDR2 SVGAGI, per germline (reference sequence). After removal of 9 bases from V and 4 bases from J, the junction contained 5 bases not matched to a gene. This CDR3 spans 12 amino acids. DNA of the CDR3: TGTGCCAGTTTGCAGGGGGGCACTGAAGCTTTCTTT. It translates to CASLQGGTEAFF.

This clone was recorded a few times. The V gene is TRBV6-1, the J gene TRBJ1-6, with D possibly being TRBD1 (6 bases). Germline V CDR1 and CDR2: MNHNS, SASEGT. With 8 bases removed from V and 7 bases from J, the gap between germline ends came to 12 bases. This CDR3 region has 13 residues. For the CDR3, the DNA is TGTGCCAGCTCCCCAGGGGCAAATTCACCCCTCCACTTT. Translated, it gives CASSPGANSPLHF.

This rearrangement joins TRBV6-6 to TRBJ1-5; no definite D call. V dropped 2 bases and J dropped 0 bases, with 5 bases sitting between them. This CDR3 has 14 amino acids. CDR1 is MNHNY, CDR2 SVGAGI, per germline (reference sequence). DNA of the CDR3: TGTGCCAGCAGTTACATAGATAGCAATCAGCCCCAGCATTTT. Translation: CASSYIDSNQPQHF.

The chain links TRBV2 to TRBJ1-1, with TRBD1 matching over 7 bases. The CDR3 covers 15 residues. CDR1 and CDR2 from the germline V gene are SNHLY and FYNNEI. The ends lost 4 bases at V and 5 bases at J; junction bases unmatched: 10. This CDR3 reads CASSALGQPMTEAFF. The CDR3 bases are TGTGCCAGCAGTGCTTTGGGACAGCCTATGACTGAAGCTTTCTTT. The full variable domain, with the rest looked up from reference TRBV2 and TRBJ1-1, is EPEVTQTPSHQVTQMGQEVILRCVPISNHLYFYWYRQILGQKVEFLVSFYNNEISEKSEIFDDQFSVERPDGSNFTLKIRSTKLEDSAMYFCASSALGQPMTEAFFGQGTRLTVV.

V is TRBV7-9 and J is TRBJ2-3; 7 bases fit TRBD2. From germline, CDR1 is SEHNR and CDR2 FQNEAQ (reference sequence). J gave up 4 bases and V 7 bases, and 2 bases lay outside the gene matches. This CDR3 is 12 amino acids long. The CDR3 reads CASKLAADTQYF. The CDR3 region has the DNA TGTGCCAGCAAGCTAGCGGCAGATACGCAGTATTTT. The whole variable domain, remainder taken from reference TRBV7-9 and TRBJ2-3, is DTGVSQNPRHKITKRGQNVTFRCDPISEHNRLYWYRQTLGQGPEFLTYFQNEAQLEKSRLLSDRFSAERPKGSFSTLEIQRTEQGDSAMYLCASKLAADTQYFGPGTRLTVL.

This chain connects TRBV2 to TRBJ2-2, with 8 nucleotides matching TRBD1. V trimming: 7 bases; J trimming: 0 bases; junction bases outside the gene matches: 1. CDR1 and CDR2 (germline): SNHLY, FYNNEI. The CDR3 has 14 residues. The CDR3 sequence is CASTDRANTGELFF. The CDR3 bases are TGTGCCAGCACGGACAGGGCGAACACCGGGGAGCTGTTTTTT.

The V gene is TRBV6-5, the J gene TRBJ1-1, with D maybe TRBD1 (6 bases). Per the germline V gene, CDR1 is MNHEY and CDR2 is SVGAGI. The V end lost 5 bases, the J end lost 0 bases, and 10 bases lay between the germline ends. There are 14 residues in the CDR3. The CDR3 sequence: CASSPTGMNTEAFF. The CDR3 coding sequence is TGTGCCAGCAGTCCCACAGGGATGAACACTGAAGCTTTCTTT.

The chain recombines TRBV5-8 with TRBJ2-5, with D possibly being TRBD2 (5 bases). Germline CDR1 and CDR2: SGHTS and YDEGEE. Trimming cost V 1 base and J 7 bases, with 14 bases left between them. This CDR3 comprises 14 residues. The CDR3 loop reads CASSLLLADATQYF. CDR3 DNA: TGTGCCAGCAGCTTGCTGCTAGCAGATGCGACCCAGTACTTC.

The chain combines TRBV6-5 with TRBJ2-7, with 8 bases fitting TRBD1. Trimming took 9 bases from V and 5 from J; bases not matched to a gene: 12. Germline V gives CDR1 MNHEY, CDR2 SVGAGI. The CDR3 is 14 residues long. The chain's CDR3 is CASVDRGGSDEQYF. CDR3 DNA: TGTGCCAGTGTAGACAGGGGAGGTAGCGACGAGCAGTACTTC.

The CDR3 coding sequence is TGTGCCAGCAGTGAATACCCTAGTATGGAGCGGGAGCAGTTCTTC. It specifies CASSEYPSMEREQFF. This chain joins TRBV2 and TRBJ2-1; possibly TRBD2 for D (5 bases). Looked up from germline, CDR1 is SNHLY and CDR2 is FYNNEI. This CDR3 spans 15 amino acids. V was cut by 2 bases and J by 10 bases, with 18 bases left in between.

This clone appeared once. The J gene is TRBJ1-6, the V gene TRBV6-5; 7 nucleotides match TRBD1. Germline CDR1 is MNHEY and CDR2 is SVGAGI. CDR3 length: 15 residues. J was trimmed by 6 bases and V by 7 bases; bases with no gene match: 9. CDR3 coding DNA: TGTGCCAGCACCACCGGGACAGACGTTAATTCACCCCTCCACTTT. Protein product: CASTTGTDVNSPLHF.

This chain uses TRBV2 with TRBJ1-2, with D uncertain. This CDR3 has 14 residues. Germline CDR1 is SNHLY and CDR2 is FYNNEI. V was shortened by 3 bases and J by 0 bases, with 8 bases between the two germline ends. DNA for the CDR3: TGTGCCAGCAGTGAGATGGGAGCTAACTATGGCTACACCTTC. Its translation: CASSEMGANYGYTF.

This clone was picked up one time. J is TRBJ2-1 and V is TRBV6-1; possibly TRBD1 for D (5 bases). This CDR3 region has 15 residues. From germline, CDR1 is MNHNS and CDR2 SASEGT. Trimming shortened V by 1 base and J by 6 bases, and 13 bases separated the two germline ends. CDR3 sequence reads: CASSEVVGESNEQFF. As DNA, the CDR3 is TGTGCCAGCAGTGAAGTGGTAGGGGAAAGCAATGAGCAGTTCTTC.

The chain joins TRBV28 to TRBJ2-5; possibly TRBD1 for D (5 bases). The CDR3 runs to 14 residues. Per the germline V gene, CDR1 is MDHEN and CDR2 is SYDVKM. Trimming stripped 2 bases from V and 5 bases from J, with 12 bases between. The CDR3 sequence: CASSLQGFLETQYF. CDR3 coding DNA: TGTGCCAGCAGTTTACAGGGATTTTTGGAGACCCAGTACTTC.

The chain joins TRBV5-6 to TRBJ2-5; TRBD2 matches at 9 bases. The junction had 12 bases not matched to a gene; V was cut back by 2 bases and J by 1 base. Germline V gene sequence: CDR1 SGHDT, CDR2 YYEEEE. This CDR3 contains 18 residues. As DNA, the CDR3 is TGTGCCAGCAGCTTCGGGCCCTTGGCGGGGGGGCTCCAAGAGACCCAGTACTTC. It encodes CASSFGPLAGGLQETQYF.

This chain connects TRBV7-3 to TRBJ2-2; 10 positions agree with TRBD2. The trim removed 4 bases at V and 4 bases at J, leaving 3 bases unmatched. Looked up from germline, CDR1 is SGHTA and CDR2 is FQGTGA. The CDR3 contains 15 residues. The DNA for the CDR3 is TGTGCCAGCAGCTCTAGCGGGAGTCGCACCGGGGAGCTGTTTTTT. Residues: CASSSSGSRTGELFF. Using reference TRBV7-3 and TRBJ2-2 for the parts outside the CDR3, the full variable domain is GAGVSQTPSNKVTEKGKYVELRCDPISGHTALYWYRQSLGQGPEFLIYFQGTGAADDSGLPNDRFFAVRPEGSVSTLKIQRTERGDSAVYLCASSSSGSRTGELFFGEGSRLTVL.

The rearrangement joins TRBV7-9 to TRBJ2-5, with TRBD2 identical over 7 bases. This CDR3 is 16 amino acids long. V lost 5 bases, J lost 3 bases, and 12 bases stayed unmatched. Germline lookup yields CDR1 SEHNR and CDR2 FQNEAQ (reference sequence). The CDR3 loop is CASSPLRTRSEETQYF. The CDR3 nucleotides read TGTGCCAGCAGCCCCCTCAGGACTAGATCGGAAGAGACCCAGTACTTC.

This clone was observed a single time. The rearrangement joins TRBV7-8 to TRBJ2-7; TRBD2 agrees at 9 bases. The CDR3 length is 17 residues. J lost 1 base, V lost 0 bases, and 7 bases had no gene match. Looked up from germline, CDR1 is SGHVS and CDR2 is FQNEAQ. The CDR3 loop reads CASSLAGAGGPSYEQYF. The DNA for the CDR3 is TGTGCCAGCAGCTTAGCCGGGGCGGGAGGGCCTTCCTACGAGCAGTACTTC.